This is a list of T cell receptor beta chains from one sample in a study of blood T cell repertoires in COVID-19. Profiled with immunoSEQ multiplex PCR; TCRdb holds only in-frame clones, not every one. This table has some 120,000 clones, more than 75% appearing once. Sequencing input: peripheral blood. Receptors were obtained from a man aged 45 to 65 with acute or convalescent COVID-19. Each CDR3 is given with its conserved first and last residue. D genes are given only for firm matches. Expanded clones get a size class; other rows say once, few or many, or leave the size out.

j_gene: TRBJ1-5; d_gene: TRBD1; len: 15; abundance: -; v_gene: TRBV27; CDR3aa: CASSLSRGSNQPQHF; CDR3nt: TGTGCCAGCAGTTTGAGCAGGGGGAGCAATCAGCCCCAGCATTTT
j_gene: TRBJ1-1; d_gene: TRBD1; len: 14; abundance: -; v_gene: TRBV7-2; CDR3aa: CASTGQGVNTEAFF; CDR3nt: TGTGCCAGCACTGGCCAGGGGGTTAACACTGAAGCTTTCTTT
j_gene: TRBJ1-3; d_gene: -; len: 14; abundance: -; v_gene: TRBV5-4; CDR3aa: CASSLSALGNTIYF; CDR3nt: TGTGCCAGCAGCTTGAGCGCTCTTGGAAACACCATATATTTT
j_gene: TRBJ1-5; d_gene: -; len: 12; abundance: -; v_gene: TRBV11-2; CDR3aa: CASSLEQGTQHF; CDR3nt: TGTGCCAGCAGCTTAGAACAGGGCACCCAGCATTTT
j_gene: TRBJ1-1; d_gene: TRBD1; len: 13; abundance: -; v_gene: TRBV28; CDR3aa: CASSHEGAGEAFF; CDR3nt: TGTGCCAGCAGCCACGAGGGGGCCGGTGAAGCTTTCTTT
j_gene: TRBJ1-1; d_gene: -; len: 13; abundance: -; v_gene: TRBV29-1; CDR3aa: CSVVPTGLTEAFF; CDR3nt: TGCAGCGTTGTACCAACAGGGTTAACTGAAGCTTTCTTT
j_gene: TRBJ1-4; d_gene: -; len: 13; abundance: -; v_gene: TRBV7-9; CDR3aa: CASSSPYFEKLFF; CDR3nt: TGTGCCAGCAGCTCCCCGTATTTCGAAAAACTGTTTTTT
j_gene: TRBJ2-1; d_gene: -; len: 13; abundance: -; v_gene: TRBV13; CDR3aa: CASRRLGGNEQFF; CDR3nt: TGTGCCAGCAGGCGTCTTGGAGGCAATGAGCAGTTCTTC
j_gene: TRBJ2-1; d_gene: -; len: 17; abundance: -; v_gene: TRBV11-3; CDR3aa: CASSTGSQRAAYNEQFF; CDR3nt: TGTGCCAGCAGCACGGGTTCGCAGCGGGCCGCCTACAATGAGCAGTTCTTC
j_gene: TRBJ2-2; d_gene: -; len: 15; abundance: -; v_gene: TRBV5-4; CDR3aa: CASSFWGERAGELFF; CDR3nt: TGTGCCAGCAGCTTCTGGGGGGAGCGGGCCGGGGAGCTGTTTTTT
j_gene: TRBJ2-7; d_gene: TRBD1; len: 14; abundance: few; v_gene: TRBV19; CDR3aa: CASSKTGEGYEQYF; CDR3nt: TGTGCCAGTAGTAAGACAGGGGAAGGCTACGAGCAGTACTTC
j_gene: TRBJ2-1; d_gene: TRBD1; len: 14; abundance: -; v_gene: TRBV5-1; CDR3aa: CASSPGTEYNEQFF; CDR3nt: TGCGCCAGCAGCCCCGGGACAGAATACAATGAGCAGTTCTTC
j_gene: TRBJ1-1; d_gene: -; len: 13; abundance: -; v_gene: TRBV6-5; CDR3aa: CASSYAGAFEAFF; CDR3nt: TGTGCCAGCAGTTACGCAGGGGCTTTTGAAGCTTTCTTT
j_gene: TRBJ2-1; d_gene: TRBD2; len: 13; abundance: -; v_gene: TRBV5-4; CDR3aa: CASSLDPGGEQFF; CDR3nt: TGTGCCAGCAGCTTGGATCCGGGAGGGGAGCAGTTCTTC
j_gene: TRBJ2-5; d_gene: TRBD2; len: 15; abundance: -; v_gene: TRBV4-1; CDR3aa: CASSRPTSGRETQYF; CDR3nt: TGCGCCAGCAGCCGCCCAACTAGCGGGAGAGAGACCCAATACTTC
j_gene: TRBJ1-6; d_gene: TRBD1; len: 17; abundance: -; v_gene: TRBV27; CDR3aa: CASSLQTGTGSGSPLHF; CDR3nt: TGTGCCAGCAGTTTACAAACCGGGACAGGGTCGGGTTCACCCCTCCACTTT
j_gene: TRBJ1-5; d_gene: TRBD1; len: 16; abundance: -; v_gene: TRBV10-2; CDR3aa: CASSPGTGVGNQPQHF; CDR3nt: TGCGCCAGCAGTCCCGGGACAGGGGTTGGCAATCAGCCCCAGCATTTT
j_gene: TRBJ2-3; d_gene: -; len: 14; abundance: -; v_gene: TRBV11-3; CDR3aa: CASSPLSGSDTQYF; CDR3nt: TGTGCCAGCAGCCCCCTCTCGGGGTCTGATACGCAGTATTTT
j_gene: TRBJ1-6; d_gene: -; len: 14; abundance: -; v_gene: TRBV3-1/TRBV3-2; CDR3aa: CASSGRRDRSPLHF; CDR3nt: TGTGCCAGCAGCGGGAGGAGGGACCGTTCACCCCTCCACTTT
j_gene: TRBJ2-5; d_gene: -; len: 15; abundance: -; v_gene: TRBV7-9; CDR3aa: CASSQLRKGGETQYF; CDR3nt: TGTGCCAGCAGCCAACTCAGGAAGGGCGGGGAGACCCAGTACTTC
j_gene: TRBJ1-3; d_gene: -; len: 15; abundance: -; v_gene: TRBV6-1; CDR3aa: CASSEHRTSGNTIYF; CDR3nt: TGTGCCAGCAGTGAGCATAGAACCTCTGGAAACACCATATATTTT
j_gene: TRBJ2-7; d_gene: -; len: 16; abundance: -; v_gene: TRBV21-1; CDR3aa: CASSKAGLAGGYEQYF; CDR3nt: TGTGCCAGCAGCAAAGCTGGACTAGCGGGGGGATACGAGCAGTACTTC
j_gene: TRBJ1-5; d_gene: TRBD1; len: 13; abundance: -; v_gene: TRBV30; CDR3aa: CAWSNRGTQPQHF; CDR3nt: TGTGCCTGGAGTAACAGGGGGACTCAGCCCCAGCATTTT
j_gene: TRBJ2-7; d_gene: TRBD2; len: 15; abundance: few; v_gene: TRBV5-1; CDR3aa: CASSLGLAGLTEQYF; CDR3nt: TGCGCCAGCAGCTTAGGACTAGCGGGACTAACCGAGCAGTACTTC